This TCR beta chain came from a study of beta chain features in type 1 diabetes. General study findings and limits: The analysis here could not establish whether HLA type shapes TCRB rearrangement. Among type 1 diabetes patients, VDJ junctions had fewer insertions and more deletions.

V gave up 5 bases and J gave up 0 bases; unmatched junction bases: 8. The CDR3 totals 16 residues. Germline assignment: CDR1 SGHVS and CDR2 FQNEAQ. Sorting with CD45RO/CCR7/CD25/CD127/CD95/CD27 yielded naive, central memory, regulatory and stem-like memory CD4+ cells. Expressed TCRB transcripts were sequenced after all isolated RNA was converted to cDNA. Sequenced by immunoSEQ multiplex PCR; TCRdb stores in-frame clones only, minus some. The sample has 970,000 or so clones, about a sixth seen once. Remarks on this clone: Its target is unknown.

Sequencing was performed on naive CD4+ T cells from blood. The clonotype comes from a woman between 18 and 30 years old in good health. This chain uses TRBV7-8 with TRBJ2-3, with 7 nucleotides matching TRBD2. For the CDR3, the DNA is TGTGCCAGCAGCCGACCGCGGGAGCCGAGCACAGATACGCAGTATTTT. Translating gives CASSRPREPSTDTQYF.